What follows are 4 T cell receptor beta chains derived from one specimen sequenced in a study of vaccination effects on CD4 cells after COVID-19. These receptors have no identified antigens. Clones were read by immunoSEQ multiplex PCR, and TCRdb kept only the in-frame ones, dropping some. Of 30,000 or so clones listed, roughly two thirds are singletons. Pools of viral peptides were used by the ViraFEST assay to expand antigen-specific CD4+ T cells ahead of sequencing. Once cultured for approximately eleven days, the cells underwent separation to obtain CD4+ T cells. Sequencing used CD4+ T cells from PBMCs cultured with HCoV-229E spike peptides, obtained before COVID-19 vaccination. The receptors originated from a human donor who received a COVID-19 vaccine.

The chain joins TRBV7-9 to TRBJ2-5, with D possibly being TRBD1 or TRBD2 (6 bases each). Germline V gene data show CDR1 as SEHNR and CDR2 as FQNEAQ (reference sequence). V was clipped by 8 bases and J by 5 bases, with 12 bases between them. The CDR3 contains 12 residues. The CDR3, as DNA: TGTGCCAGCCTCGGGGGCGGGGAGACCCAGTACTTC. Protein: CASLGGGETQYF.

The CDR3 loop reads CASSQDPEGGELFF. The CDR3 DNA reads as TGTGCCAGCAGCCAAGATCCCGAAGGCGGGGAGCTGTTTTTT. The chain recombines TRBV4-2 with TRBJ2-2; D unclear. The CDR3 is made up of 14 amino acids. V dropped 0 bases and J dropped 7 bases, with 9 bases sitting between them. CDR1 LGHNA and CDR2 YNFKEQ come from the germline V gene.

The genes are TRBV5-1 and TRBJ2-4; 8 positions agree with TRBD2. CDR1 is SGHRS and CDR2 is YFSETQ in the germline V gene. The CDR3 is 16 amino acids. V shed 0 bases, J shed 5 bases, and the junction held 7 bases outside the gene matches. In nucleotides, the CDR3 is TGCGCCAGCAGCTTGGCTGGCGGGAGGTATCAAAACATTCAGTACTTC. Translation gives CASSLAGGRYQNIQYF. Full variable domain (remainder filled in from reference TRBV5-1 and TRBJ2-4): KAGVTQTPRYLIKTRGQQVTLSCSPISGHRSVSWYQQTPGQGLQFLFEYFSETQRNKGNFPGRFSGRQFSNSRSEMNVSTLELGDSALYLCASSLAGGRYQNIQYFGAGTRLSVL.

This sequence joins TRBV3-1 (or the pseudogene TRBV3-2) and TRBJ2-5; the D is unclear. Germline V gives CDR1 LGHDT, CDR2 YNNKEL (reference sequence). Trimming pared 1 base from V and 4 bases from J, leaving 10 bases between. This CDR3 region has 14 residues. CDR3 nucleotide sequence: TGTGCCAGCAGCCAAGCGGAGCAACTAGAGACCCAGTACTTC. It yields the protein CASSQAEQLETQYF.